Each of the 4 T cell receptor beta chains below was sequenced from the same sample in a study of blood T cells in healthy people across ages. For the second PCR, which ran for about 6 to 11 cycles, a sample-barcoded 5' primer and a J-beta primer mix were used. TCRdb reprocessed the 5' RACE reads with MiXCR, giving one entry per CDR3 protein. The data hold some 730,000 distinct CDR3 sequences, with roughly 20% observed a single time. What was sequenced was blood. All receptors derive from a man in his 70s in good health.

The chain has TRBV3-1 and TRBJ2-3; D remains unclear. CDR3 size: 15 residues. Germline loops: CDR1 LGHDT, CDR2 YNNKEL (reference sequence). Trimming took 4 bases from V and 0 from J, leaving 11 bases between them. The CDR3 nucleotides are TGTGCCAGCAGCCGCATAGGCGCTAGCACAGATACGCAGTATTTT. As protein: CASSRIGASTDTQYF.

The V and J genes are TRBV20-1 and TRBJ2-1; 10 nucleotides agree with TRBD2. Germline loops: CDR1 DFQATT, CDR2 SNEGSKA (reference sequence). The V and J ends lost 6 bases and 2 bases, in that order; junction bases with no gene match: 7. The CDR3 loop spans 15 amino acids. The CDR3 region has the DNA TGCAGTGCCGAAGGCACTAGCGGGGCCTACAATGAGCAGTTCTTC. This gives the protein CSAEGTSGAYNEQFF.

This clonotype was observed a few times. The chain's CDR3 is CSATQGSYTEAFF. In nucleotides, the CDR3 is TGCAGTGCTACTCAGGGTTCTTACACTGAAGCTTTCTTT. This rearrangement joins TRBV20-1 to TRBJ1-1; the D gene is possibly TRBD1 (5 bases). The CDR3 loop spans 13 amino acids. Trimming removed 4 bases from V and 3 bases from J, with 12 bases in between. The V gene's germline CDR1 is DFQATT and CDR2 SNEGSKA (reference sequence).

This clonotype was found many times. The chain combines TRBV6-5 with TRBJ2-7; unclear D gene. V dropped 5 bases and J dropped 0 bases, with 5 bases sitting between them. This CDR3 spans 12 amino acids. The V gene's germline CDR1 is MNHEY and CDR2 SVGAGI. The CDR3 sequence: CASSKSSYEQYF. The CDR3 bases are TGTGCCAGCAGTAAAAGCTCCTACGAGCAGTACTTC.